The rows below give T cell receptor beta chains drawn from one sample of a study of blood T cell repertoires in COVID-19. The repertoire was sequenced with immunoSEQ multiplex PCR; TCRdb's copy has only in-frame clones and lacks some. The sample carries about 140,000 clones, around 73% recorded once. The sequencing sample was made of peripheral blood. Source of these receptors: a woman between 50 and 59 years old with active or convalescent COVID-19. Both conserved end residues are part of each CDR3. A D gene is named only where the DNA matches it firmly. Some rows mark clone size as missing; the rest say once, few, many or name a class of expanded clone.

clone_size: .; d_call: TRBD1; j_call: TRBJ1-1; v_call: TRBV7-6; cdr3_nt: TGTGCCAGCAGCCCCTCAGGGGGCCCCTGGACCACTGAAGCTTTCTTT; cdr3_aa: CASSPSGGPWTTEAFF
clone_size: .; d_call: .; j_call: TRBJ1-5; v_call: TRBV6-5; cdr3_nt: TGTGCCAGCCGAAGGGGTTCCTATAGCAATCAGCCCCAGCATTTT; cdr3_aa: CASRRGSYSNQPQHF
clone_size: .; d_call: .; j_call: TRBJ1-1; v_call: TRBV4-3; cdr3_nt: TGCGCCAGCAGCCAAGGCGGGGCCGGTTACACTGAAGCTTTCTTT; cdr3_aa: CASSQGGAGYTEAFF
clone_size: .; d_call: .; j_call: TRBJ2-7; v_call: TRBV6-6; cdr3_nt: TGTGCCAGCAGTTCGGACCCCCAGCGGCGCGAGCAGTACTTC; cdr3_aa: CASSSDPQRREQYF
clone_size: few; d_call: .; j_call: TRBJ1-2; v_call: TRBV9; cdr3_nt: TGTGCCAGCAGCCTCTCCTATGGGGGGGAGACGAACTATGGCTACACCTTC; cdr3_aa: CASSLSYGGETNYGYTF
clone_size: .; d_call: .; j_call: TRBJ2-1; v_call: TRBV3-1/TRBV3-2; cdr3_nt: TGTGCCAGCAGCCAAAGGGGAGGACTCTACAATGAGCAGTTCTTC; cdr3_aa: CASSQRGGLYNEQFF
clone_size: .; d_call: .; j_call: TRBJ2-7; v_call: TRBV7-2; cdr3_nt: TGTGCCAGCAGCTTAGTGGCGAGGGCTAGCGATGAGTATCAGTACTTC; cdr3_aa: CASSLVARASDEYQYF
clone_size: .; d_call: TRBD1; j_call: TRBJ1-2; v_call: TRBV6-5; cdr3_nt: TGTGCCAGCACCCATACAGGGGGTTATGGCTACACCTTC; cdr3_aa: CASTHTGGYGYTF
clone_size: .; d_call: .; j_call: TRBJ2-7; v_call: TRBV5-6; cdr3_nt: TGTGCCAGCAGCTCCCTGCCCCTTCTTCAGGGAACCTACGAGCAGTACTTC; cdr3_aa: CASSSLPLLQGTYEQYF
clone_size: .; d_call: .; j_call: TRBJ2-7; v_call: TRBV18; cdr3_nt: TGTGCCAGCTCACCACAGGGGACTGGAGTCTACGAGCAGTACTTC; cdr3_aa: CASSPQGTGVYEQYF
clone_size: .; d_call: TRBD1; j_call: TRBJ1-4; v_call: TRBV7-2; cdr3_nt: TGTGCCAGCAGCTTTGACAGGGGGCTGAATGAAAAACTGTTTTTT; cdr3_aa: CASSFDRGLNEKLFF
clone_size: .; d_call: .; j_call: TRBJ1-2; v_call: TRBV28; cdr3_nt: TGTGCCAGCAGCCCCTGGGAGGGGGGCTATGGCTACACCTTC; cdr3_aa: CASSPWEGGYGYTF
clone_size: .; d_call: TRBD1; j_call: TRBJ1-2; v_call: TRBV6-5; cdr3_nt: TGTGCCAGCAGATCGCGGGGACAGCAATATGGCTACACCTTC; cdr3_aa: CASRSRGQQYGYTF
clone_size: .; d_call: .; j_call: TRBJ2-7; v_call: TRBV5-1; cdr3_nt: TGCGCCAGCAGCTTGACCACGGGACAATTCTACGAGCAGTACTTC; cdr3_aa: CASSLTTGQFYEQYF
clone_size: .; d_call: TRBD1; j_call: TRBJ1-1; v_call: TRBV7-3; cdr3_nt: TGTGCCAGCAGCTTAAAAGGAGGCAGGGGGAGTACTGAAGCTTTCTTT; cdr3_aa: CASSLKGGRGSTEAFF
clone_size: .; d_call: .; j_call: TRBJ2-1; v_call: TRBV20-1; cdr3_nt: TGCAGTGCTAGAGATGGGCGTGAGCAGTTCTTC; cdr3_aa: CSARDGREQFF
clone_size: .; d_call: .; j_call: TRBJ1-1; v_call: TRBV7-3; cdr3_nt: TGTGCCAGCAGCTTAACCGGGGGGAAGAACGAAGCTTTCTTT; cdr3_aa: CASSLTGGKNEAFF
clone_size: .; d_call: .; j_call: TRBJ1-4; v_call: TRBV4-3; cdr3_nt: TGCGCCAGCAGCCAAGAGGCAGTTGGGCAACTGTTTTTT; cdr3_aa: CASSQEAVGQLFF
clone_size: few; d_call: TRBD1; j_call: TRBJ1-1; v_call: TRBV19; cdr3_nt: TGTGCCAGTAGTACCCGACAGGGCCCTGAAGCTTTCTTT; cdr3_aa: CASSTRQGPEAFF
clone_size: .; d_call: .; j_call: TRBJ1-2; v_call: TRBV7-2; cdr3_nt: TGTGCCAGCAGCTTTGCGGAGGGAGGAGGCTACACCTTC; cdr3_aa: CASSFAEGGGYTF
clone_size: .; d_call: .; j_call: TRBJ2-2; v_call: TRBV7-2; cdr3_nt: TGTGCCAGCAGCTTAGCGCCTGGGGCGGACACCGGGGAGCTGTTTTTT; cdr3_aa: CASSLAPGADTGELFF
clone_size: .; d_call: .; j_call: TRBJ1-5; v_call: TRBV28; cdr3_nt: TGTGCCAGCATATCGGGGGGCAGAGGCAATCAGCCCCAGCATTTT; cdr3_aa: CASISGGRGNQPQHF
clone_size: many; d_call: TRBD1; j_call: TRBJ1-3; v_call: TRBV5-5; cdr3_nt: TGTGCCAGCAGCCCAAGCGGGTCGGACAGGGGAGGAAACACCATATATTTT; cdr3_aa: CASSPSGSDRGGNTIYF
clone_size: .; d_call: .; j_call: TRBJ1-1; v_call: TRBV30; cdr3_nt: TGTGCCTGGAGTTCCGACGGGAGGAACACTGAAGCTTTCTTT; cdr3_aa: CAWSSDGRNTEAFF
clone_size: .; d_call: TRBD1; j_call: TRBJ2-1; v_call: TRBV2; cdr3_nt: TGTGCCAGCAAGAGAGAAGGACAGGGCCATGAGCAGTTCTTC; cdr3_aa: CASKREGQGHEQFF
clone_size: many; d_call: TRBD1; j_call: TRBJ1-2; v_call: TRBV7-9; cdr3_nt: TGTGCCAGCAGCATACCCGATGGACAGGGTTACGGCTATGGCTACACCTTC; cdr3_aa: CASSIPDGQGYGYGYTF
clone_size: .; d_call: .; j_call: TRBJ2-6; v_call: TRBV19; cdr3_nt: TGTGCCAGTAGTATAGGGAGCTCTGGGGCCAACGTCCTGACTTTC; cdr3_aa: CASSIGSSGANVLTF
clone_size: .; d_call: .; j_call: TRBJ1-3; v_call: TRBV30; cdr3_nt: TGTGCCTGGAGCCGGGGGATCTCTGGAAACACCATATATTTT; cdr3_aa: CAWSRGISGNTIYF
clone_size: .; d_call: TRBD2; j_call: TRBJ2-1; v_call: TRBV19; cdr3_nt: TGTGCCAGTAGCCAGGGACTAGCGGGAAATGAGCAGTTCTTC; cdr3_aa: CASSQGLAGNEQFF
clone_size: .; d_call: .; j_call: TRBJ2-1; v_call: TRBV10-2; cdr3_nt: TGCGCCAGCAGTGATGGCATAAGCTCCTACAATGAGCAGTTCTTC; cdr3_aa: CASSDGISSYNEQFF
clone_size: .; d_call: .; j_call: TRBJ2-5; v_call: TRBV6-5; cdr3_nt: TGTGCCAGCAGTTGGGGGGACAGACAAGAGACCCAGTACTTC; cdr3_aa: CASSWGDRQETQYF
clone_size: .; d_call: TRBD2; j_call: TRBJ2-3; v_call: TRBV7-3; cdr3_nt: TGTGCCAGCAGTCTACTAGCGGCTAGCACAGATACGCAGTATTTT; cdr3_aa: CASSLLAASTDTQYF
clone_size: .; d_call: TRBD2; j_call: TRBJ2-3; v_call: TRBV18; cdr3_nt: TGTGCCAGCTCACCAGGTAGCGGGCGCACAGATACGCAGTATTTT; cdr3_aa: CASSPGSGRTDTQYF
clone_size: .; d_call: .; j_call: TRBJ2-7; v_call: TRBV5-6; cdr3_nt: TGTGCCAGCAGCATTGACGGACTAAGCTCCTACGAGCAGTACTTC; cdr3_aa: CASSIDGLSSYEQYF
clone_size: few; d_call: TRBD1; j_call: TRBJ1-1; v_call: TRBV19; cdr3_nt: TGTGCCAGCGCCCCAAACAGACACAGGGGGGAGAACACTGAAGCTTTCTTT; cdr3_aa: CASAPNRHRGENTEAFF
clone_size: .; d_call: TRBD2; j_call: TRBJ2-6; v_call: TRBV19; cdr3_nt: TGTGCCAGTAGTCCCCGACTAGCGGGAGGGTCTACCGGGGCCAACGTCCTGACTTTC; cdr3_aa: CASSPRLAGGSTGANVLTF
clone_size: .; d_call: .; j_call: TRBJ1-1; v_call: TRBV4-3; cdr3_nt: TGCGCCAGCAGCCAAGATTTCTCAGAGAACACTGAAGCTTTCTTT; cdr3_aa: CASSQDFSENTEAFF
clone_size: few; d_call: TRBD2; j_call: TRBJ2-5; v_call: TRBV30; cdr3_nt: TGTGCCTGGAGTGTACCTAGCGGGAGAGAGTACTTC; cdr3_aa: CAWSVPSGREYF
clone_size: .; d_call: TRBD2; j_call: TRBJ2-1; v_call: TRBV4-3; cdr3_nt: TGCGCCAGCAGCCAAGATCACCCATGGACTAGCGGGGGCATTGAGCAGTTCTTC; cdr3_aa: CASSQDHPWTSGGIEQFF
clone_size: .; d_call: .; j_call: TRBJ2-1; v_call: TRBV5-1; cdr3_nt: TGCGCCAGCAGCCTATACACCGGGACACGGAATGAGCAGTTCTTC; cdr3_aa: CASSLYTGTRNEQFF
clone_size: .; d_call: TRBD1; j_call: TRBJ1-6; v_call: TRBV4-1; cdr3_nt: TGCGCCAGCAGTCGGGACAGGGGGCCCCGCGATTCACCCCTCCACTTT; cdr3_aa: CASSRDRGPRDSPLHF
clone_size: .; d_call: TRBD1; j_call: TRBJ1-2; v_call: TRBV7-3; cdr3_nt: TGTGCCAGCAGCACAGACAGGGACGGTGGCTACACCTTC; cdr3_aa: CASSTDRDGGYTF
clone_size: many; d_call: .; j_call: TRBJ2-1; v_call: TRBV4-3; cdr3_nt: TGCGCCAGCAGCCAAGACACTAGTCGCAATGAGCAGTTCTTC; cdr3_aa: CASSQDTSRNEQFF
clone_size: once; d_call: .; j_call: TRBJ1-2; v_call: TRBV19; cdr3_nt: TGTGCCAGTAGTATTGGGCAATCTCGAGGCTACACCTTC; cdr3_aa: CASSIGQSRGYTF
clone_size: once; d_call: TRBD2; j_call: TRBJ2-1; v_call: TRBV19; cdr3_nt: TGTGCCAGTAGCCCGGGACTAGCGGGGGGGTCCAGCTCCTACAATGAGCAGTTCTTC; cdr3_aa: CASSPGLAGGSSSYNEQFF
clone_size: .; d_call: .; j_call: TRBJ1-1; v_call: TRBV5-1; cdr3_nt: TGCGCCAGCAGCTTGGAAGGGGAGAACACTGAAGCTTTCTTT; cdr3_aa: CASSLEGENTEAFF
clone_size: .; d_call: .; j_call: TRBJ1-2; v_call: TRBV28; cdr3_nt: TGTGCCACCTGGGGCAGGGCAGAAGGCTACACCTTC; cdr3_aa: CATWGRAEGYTF
clone_size: .; d_call: TRBD2; j_call: TRBJ2-5; v_call: TRBV4-2; cdr3_nt: TGTGCCAGCAGCCAGGCTAGCGGGAGTACCCAAGAGACCCAGTACTTC; cdr3_aa: CASSQASGSTQETQYF
clone_size: .; d_call: TRBD2; j_call: TRBJ2-2; v_call: TRBV5-1; cdr3_nt: TGCGCCAGCAGCTTTTTCAGCGGGAGGGGCACCGGGGAGCTGTTTTTT; cdr3_aa: CASSFFSGRGTGELFF
clone_size: .; d_call: TRBD2; j_call: TRBJ2-1; v_call: TRBV7-3; cdr3_nt: TGTGCCAGCAGCAATGGACTAGCGGGAGGGGGGCACCATTCCTACAATGAGCAGTTCTTC; cdr3_aa: CASSNGLAGGGHHSYNEQFF
clone_size: .; d_call: TRBD1; j_call: TRBJ1-1; v_call: TRBV3-1/TRBV3-2; cdr3_nt: TGTGCCAGCAGCGACCGGGACAGAGGGCTAGCTTTCTTT; cdr3_aa: CASSDRDRGLAFF
clone_size: .; d_call: .; j_call: TRBJ2-7; v_call: TRBV7-3; cdr3_nt: TGTGCCAGCAGTTATGGGGGAGGTGGATCCTACGAGCAGTACTTC; cdr3_aa: CASSYGGGGSYEQYF
clone_size: many; d_call: TRBD1; j_call: TRBJ2-7; v_call: TRBV9; cdr3_nt: TGTGCCAGCAGCGTCGGAGGGACAGGGGCGTACGAGCAGTACTTC; cdr3_aa: CASSVGGTGAYEQYF
clone_size: few; d_call: .; j_call: TRBJ2-3; v_call: TRBV7-3; cdr3_nt: TGTGCCAGCAGCTTAGGGCACAGTAGCACAGATACGCAGTATTTT; cdr3_aa: CASSLGHSSTDTQYF
clone_size: .; d_call: .; j_call: TRBJ1-5; v_call: TRBV6-1; cdr3_nt: TGTGCCAGCAGTGAATTAAGGACAAATCAGCCCCAGCATTTT; cdr3_aa: CASSELRTNQPQHF
clone_size: .; d_call: .; j_call: TRBJ2-7; v_call: TRBV5-6; cdr3_nt: TGTGCCAGCAGTCCTGTACCAGGACAACCTTACGAGCAGTACTTC; cdr3_aa: CASSPVPGQPYEQYF
clone_size: .; d_call: .; j_call: TRBJ2-5; v_call: TRBV30; cdr3_nt: TGTGCCTGGACTCCAGGGCAAGAGACCCAGTACTTC; cdr3_aa: CAWTPGQETQYF
clone_size: .; d_call: .; j_call: TRBJ2-3; v_call: TRBV10-3; cdr3_nt: TGTGCCATCAGTGATGGGGCTAGCACAGATACGCAGTATTTT; cdr3_aa: CAISDGASTDTQYF